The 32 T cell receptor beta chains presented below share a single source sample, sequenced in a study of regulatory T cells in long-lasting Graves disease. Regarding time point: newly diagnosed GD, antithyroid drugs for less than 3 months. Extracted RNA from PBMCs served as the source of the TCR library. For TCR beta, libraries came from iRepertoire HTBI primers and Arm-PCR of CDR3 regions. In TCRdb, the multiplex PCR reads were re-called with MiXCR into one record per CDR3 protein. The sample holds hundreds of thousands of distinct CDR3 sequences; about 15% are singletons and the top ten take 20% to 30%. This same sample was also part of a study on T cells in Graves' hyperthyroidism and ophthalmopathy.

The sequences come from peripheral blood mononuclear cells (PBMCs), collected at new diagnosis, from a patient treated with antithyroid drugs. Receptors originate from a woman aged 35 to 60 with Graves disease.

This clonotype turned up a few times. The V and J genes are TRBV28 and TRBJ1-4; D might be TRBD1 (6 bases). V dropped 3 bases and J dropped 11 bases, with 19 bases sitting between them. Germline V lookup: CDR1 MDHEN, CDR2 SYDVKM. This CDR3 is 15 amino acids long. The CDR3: CASSLAQGVMRKLFF. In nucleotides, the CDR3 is TGTGCCAGCAGTTTGGCACAGGGAGTAATGAGGAAACTGTTTTTT.

The CDR3 region is CASSLAPRTIYF. The CDR3 DNA sequence: TGTGCCAGCAGCTTAGCCCCTCGCACCATATATTTT. The V and J genes are TRBV7-2 and TRBJ1-3, with D unclear. The ends were cut back, 0 bases at V and 9 bases at J, with 6 bases in the middle. CDR1 is SGHTA, CDR2 FQGNSA, per germline. This CDR3 is built from 12 residues.

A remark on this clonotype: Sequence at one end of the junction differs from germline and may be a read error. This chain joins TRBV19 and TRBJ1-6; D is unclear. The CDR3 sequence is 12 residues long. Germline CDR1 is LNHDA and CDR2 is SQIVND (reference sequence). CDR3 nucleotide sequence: TGTGCCAGTAGAGGCAGGAGTTCACCCCCCCACTTT. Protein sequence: CASRGRSSPPHF.

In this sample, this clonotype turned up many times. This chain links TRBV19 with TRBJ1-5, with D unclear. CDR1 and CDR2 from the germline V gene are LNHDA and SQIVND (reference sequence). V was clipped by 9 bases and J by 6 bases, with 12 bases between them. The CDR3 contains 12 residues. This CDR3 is CASSPGTQPQHF. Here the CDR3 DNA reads TGTGCCAGCAGCCCAGGTACTCAGCCCCAGCATTTT.

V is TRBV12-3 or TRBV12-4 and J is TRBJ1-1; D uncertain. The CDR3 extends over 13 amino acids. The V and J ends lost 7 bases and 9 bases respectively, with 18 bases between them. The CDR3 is CASTRPGSQKAFF. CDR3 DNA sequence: TGTGCCAGCACCAGACCCGGTTCCCAAAAAGCTTTCTTT.

The CDR3 protein is CASIGSTGPSTDTQYF. Written as DNA, the CDR3 is TGTGCCAGCATAGGGTCGACAGGCCCAAGCACAGATACGCAGTATTTT. V usage is TRBV2 and J usage is TRBJ2-3, with D possibly TRBD1 on 6 matching bases. CDR3 length: 16 amino acids. Germline assignment: CDR1 SNHLY and CDR2 FYNNEI. The V end was cut by 7 bases, the J end by 0 bases, with 17 bases between.

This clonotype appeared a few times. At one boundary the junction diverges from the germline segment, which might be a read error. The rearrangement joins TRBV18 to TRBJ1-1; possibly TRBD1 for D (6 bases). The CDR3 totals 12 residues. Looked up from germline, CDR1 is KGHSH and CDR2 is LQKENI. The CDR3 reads CASPPQGVEAFF. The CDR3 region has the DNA TGTGCCAGCCCACCACAGGGAGTTGAAGCTTTCTTT.

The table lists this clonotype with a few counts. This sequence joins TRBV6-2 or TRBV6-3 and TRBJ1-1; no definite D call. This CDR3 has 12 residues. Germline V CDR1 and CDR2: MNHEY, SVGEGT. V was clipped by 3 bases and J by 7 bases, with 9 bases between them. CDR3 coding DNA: TGTGCCAGCAGTTATTCGGCCGTTGAAGCTTTCTTT. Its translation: CASSYSAVEAFF.

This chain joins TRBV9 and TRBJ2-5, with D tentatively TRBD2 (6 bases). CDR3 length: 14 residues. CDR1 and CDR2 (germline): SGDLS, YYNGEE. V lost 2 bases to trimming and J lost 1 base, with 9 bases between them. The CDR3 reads CASSVFGGQETQYF. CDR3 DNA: TGTGCCAGCAGCGTGTTCGGGGGCCAAGAGACCCAGTACTTC.

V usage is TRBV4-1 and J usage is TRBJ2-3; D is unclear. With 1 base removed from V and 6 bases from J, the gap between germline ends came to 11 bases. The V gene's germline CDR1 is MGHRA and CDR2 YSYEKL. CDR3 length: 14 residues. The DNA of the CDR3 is TGCGCCAGCAGCCAAGGACAAGCCGGGGATACGCAGTATTTT. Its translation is CASSQGQAGDTQYF.

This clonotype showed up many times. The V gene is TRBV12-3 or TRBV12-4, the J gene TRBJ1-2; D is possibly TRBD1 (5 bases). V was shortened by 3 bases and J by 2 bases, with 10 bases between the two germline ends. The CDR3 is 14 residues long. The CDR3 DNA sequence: TGTGCCAGCAGTTTGGTCCCAGGGAACTATGGCTACACCTTC. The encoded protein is CASSLVPGNYGYTF.

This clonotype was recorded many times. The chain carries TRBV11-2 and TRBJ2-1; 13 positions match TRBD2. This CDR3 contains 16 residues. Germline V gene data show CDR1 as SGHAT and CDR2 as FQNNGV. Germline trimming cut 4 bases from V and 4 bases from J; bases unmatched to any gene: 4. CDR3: CASSSPGLAGYNEQFF. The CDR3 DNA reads TGTGCCAGCAGCTCACCGGGACTAGCGGGGTACAATGAGCAGTTCTTC.

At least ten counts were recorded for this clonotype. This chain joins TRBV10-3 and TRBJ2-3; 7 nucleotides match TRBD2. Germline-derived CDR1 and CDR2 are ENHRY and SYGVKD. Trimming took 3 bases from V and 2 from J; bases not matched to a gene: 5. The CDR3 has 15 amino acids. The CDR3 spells CAISEREGITDTQYF. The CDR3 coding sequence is TGTGCCATCAGTGAAAGGGAGGGGATCACAGATACGCAGTATTTT.

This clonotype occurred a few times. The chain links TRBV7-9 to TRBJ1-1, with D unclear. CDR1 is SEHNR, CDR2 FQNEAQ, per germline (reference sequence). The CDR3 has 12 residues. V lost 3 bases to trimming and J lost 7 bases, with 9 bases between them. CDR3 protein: CASSLWRLEAFF. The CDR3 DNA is TGTGCCAGCAGCTTGTGGAGACTTGAAGCTTTCTTT. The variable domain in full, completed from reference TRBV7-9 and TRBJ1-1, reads DTGVSQNPRHKITKRGQNVTFRCDPISEHNRLYWYRQTLGQGPEFLTYFQNEAQLEKSRLLSDRFSAERPKGSFSTLEIQRTEQGDSAMYLCASSLWRLEAFFGQGTRLTVV.

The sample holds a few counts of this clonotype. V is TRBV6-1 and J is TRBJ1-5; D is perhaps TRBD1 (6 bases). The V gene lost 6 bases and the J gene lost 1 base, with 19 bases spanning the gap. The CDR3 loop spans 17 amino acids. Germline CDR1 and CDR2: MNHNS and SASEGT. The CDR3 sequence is CASRARTVTGSNQPQHF. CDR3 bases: TGTGCCAGCAGGGCGAGGACGGTTACAGGGAGCAATCAGCCCCAGCATTTT.

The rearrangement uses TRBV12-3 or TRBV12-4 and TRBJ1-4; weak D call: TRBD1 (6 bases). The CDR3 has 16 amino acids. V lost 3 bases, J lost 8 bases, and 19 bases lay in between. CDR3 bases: TGTGCCAGCAGTTTCGGGAAGCGGGGGGGCGGGGAAAAACTGTTTTTT. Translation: CASSFGKRGGGEKLFF.

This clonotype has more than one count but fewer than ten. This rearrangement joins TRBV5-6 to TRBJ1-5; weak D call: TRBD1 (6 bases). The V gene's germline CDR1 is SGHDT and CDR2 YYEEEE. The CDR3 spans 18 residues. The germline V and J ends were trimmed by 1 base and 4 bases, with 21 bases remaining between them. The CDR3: CASSLYLSRGGPNQPQHF. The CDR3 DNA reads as TGTGCCAGCAGCTTGTACTTAAGCAGGGGAGGGCCGAATCAGCCCCAGCATTTT.

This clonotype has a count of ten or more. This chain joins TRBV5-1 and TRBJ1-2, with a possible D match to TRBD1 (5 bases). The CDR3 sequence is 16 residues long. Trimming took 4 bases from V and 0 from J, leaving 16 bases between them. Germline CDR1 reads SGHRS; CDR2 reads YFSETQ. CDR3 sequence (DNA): TGCGCCAGCAGCGCGACCTACAGGAGAGCTAACTATGGCTACACCTTC. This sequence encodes CASSATYRRANYGYTF. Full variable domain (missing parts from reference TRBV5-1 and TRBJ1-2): KAGVTQTPRYLIKTRGQQVTLSCSPISGHRSVSWYQQTPGQGLQFLFEYFSETQRNKGNFPGRFSGRQFSNSRSEMNVSTLELGDSALYLCASSATYRRANYGYTFGSGTRLTVV.

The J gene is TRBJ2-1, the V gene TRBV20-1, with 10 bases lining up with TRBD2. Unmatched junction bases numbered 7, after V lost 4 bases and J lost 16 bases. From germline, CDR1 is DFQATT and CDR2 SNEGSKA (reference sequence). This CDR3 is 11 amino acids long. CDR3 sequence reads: CSATSGGPEFF. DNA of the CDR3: TGCAGTGCTACTAGCGGGGGCCCCGAATTCTTC.

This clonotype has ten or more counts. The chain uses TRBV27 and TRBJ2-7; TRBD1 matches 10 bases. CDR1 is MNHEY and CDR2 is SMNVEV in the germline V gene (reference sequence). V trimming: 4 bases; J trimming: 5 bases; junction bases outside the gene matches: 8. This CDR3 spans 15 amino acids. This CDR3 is CASSSLGQGFHEQYF. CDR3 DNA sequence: TGTGCCAGCAGTTCCTTGGGACAGGGGTTCCACGAGCAGTACTTC.

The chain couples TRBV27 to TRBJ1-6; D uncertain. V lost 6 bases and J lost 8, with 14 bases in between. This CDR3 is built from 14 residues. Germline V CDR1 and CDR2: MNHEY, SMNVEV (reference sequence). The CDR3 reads CASRNWVEDSPLHF. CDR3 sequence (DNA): TGTGCCAGCAGGAATTGGGTCGAGGATTCACCCCTCCACTTT.

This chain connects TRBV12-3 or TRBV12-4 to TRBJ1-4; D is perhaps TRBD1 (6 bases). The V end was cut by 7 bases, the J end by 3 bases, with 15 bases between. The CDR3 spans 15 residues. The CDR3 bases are TGTGCCAGCACCCCGACAGGAGGGCCTAATGAAAAACTGTTTTTT. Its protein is CASTPTGGPNEKLFF.

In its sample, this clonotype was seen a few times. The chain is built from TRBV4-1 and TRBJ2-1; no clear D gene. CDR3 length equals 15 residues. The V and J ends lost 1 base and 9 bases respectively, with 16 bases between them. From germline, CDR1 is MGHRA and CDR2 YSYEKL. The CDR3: CASSQAHGSSSEQFF. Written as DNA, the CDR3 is TGCGCCAGCAGCCAAGCCCATGGAAGCTCCAGTGAGCAGTTCTTC.

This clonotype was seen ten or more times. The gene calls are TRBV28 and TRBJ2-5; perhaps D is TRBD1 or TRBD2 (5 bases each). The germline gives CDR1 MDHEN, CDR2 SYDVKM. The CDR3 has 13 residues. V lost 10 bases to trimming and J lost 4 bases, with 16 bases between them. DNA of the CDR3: TGTGCCACTCTGAGGGGCGGTCCAGAGACCCAGTACTTC. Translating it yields CATLRGGPETQYF.

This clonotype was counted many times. The CDR3 DNA reads as TGTGCCACCAGCAGAGATCGGACAGCTAGCAATCAGCCCCAGCATTTT. Its translation is CATSRDRTASNQPQHF. This sequence joins TRBV15 and TRBJ1-5; D possibly corresponds to TRBD1 (6 bases). The V and J ends lost 0 bases and 0 bases respectively, with 9 bases between them. This CDR3 has 16 residues. The germline CDR1 and CDR2 sequences are LNHNV and YYDKDF (reference sequence).

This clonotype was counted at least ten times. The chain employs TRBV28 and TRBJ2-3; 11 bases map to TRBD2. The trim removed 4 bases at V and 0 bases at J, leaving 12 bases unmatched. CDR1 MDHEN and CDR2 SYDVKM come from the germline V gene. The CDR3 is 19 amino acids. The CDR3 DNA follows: TGTGCCAGCAGTTCCATCACCCTGACTAGCGGGACTAGCACAGATACGCAGTATTTT. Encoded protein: CASSSITLTSGTSTDTQYF.

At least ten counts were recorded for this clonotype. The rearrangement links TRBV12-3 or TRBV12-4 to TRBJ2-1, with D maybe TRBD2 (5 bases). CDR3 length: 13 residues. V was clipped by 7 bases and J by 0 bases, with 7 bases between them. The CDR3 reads CASNRGSYNEQFF. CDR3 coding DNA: TGTGCCAGCAACCGGGGCTCCTACAATGAGCAGTTCTTC.

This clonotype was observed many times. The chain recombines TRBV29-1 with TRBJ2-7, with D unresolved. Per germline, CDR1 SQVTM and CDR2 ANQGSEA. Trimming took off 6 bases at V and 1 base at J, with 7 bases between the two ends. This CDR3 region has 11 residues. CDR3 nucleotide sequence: TGCAGCGTAGCCGCATCCTACGAGCAGTACTTC. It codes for CSVAASYEQYF.

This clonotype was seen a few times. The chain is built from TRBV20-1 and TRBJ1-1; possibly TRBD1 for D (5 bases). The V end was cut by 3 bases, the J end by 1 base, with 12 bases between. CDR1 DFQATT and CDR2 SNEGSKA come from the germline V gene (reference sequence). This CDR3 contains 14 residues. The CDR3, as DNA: TGCAGTGCTAGGAGGGGCAATACGAACACTGAAGCTTTCTTT. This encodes CSARRGNTNTEAFF.

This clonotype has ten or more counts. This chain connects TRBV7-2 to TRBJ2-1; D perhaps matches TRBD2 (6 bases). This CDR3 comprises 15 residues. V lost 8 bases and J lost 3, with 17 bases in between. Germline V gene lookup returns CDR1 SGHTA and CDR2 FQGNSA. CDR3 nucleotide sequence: TGTGCCAGCGGAGGACTGTGGGGGGTCTACAATGAGCAGTTCTTC. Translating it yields CASGGLWGVYNEQFF.

Here the CDR3 DNA reads TGTGCCATCACCAGGGACCTCTTCGCTGGAAACACCATATATTTT. It specifies CAITRDLFAGNTIYF. The chain carries TRBV10-3 and TRBJ1-3; D might be TRBD1 (5 bases). Trimming pared 7 bases from V and 2 bases from J, leaving 15 bases between. The CDR3 consists of 15 residues. The germline V gene encodes CDR1 ENHRY and CDR2 SYGVKD.

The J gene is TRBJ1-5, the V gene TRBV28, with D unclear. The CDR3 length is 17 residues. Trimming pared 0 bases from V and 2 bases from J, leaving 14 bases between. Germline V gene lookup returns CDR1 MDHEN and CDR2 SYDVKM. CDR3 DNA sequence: TGTGCCAGCAGTTTATGGACCGCCGGGCGGGGCAATCAGCCCCAGCATTTT. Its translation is CASSLWTAGRGNQPQHF.